This T cell receptor (beta chain) came from a study of T-cell memory formation after mild COVID-19. Across the whole study: Largely donor-specific TCR clusters were found. Findings of the study overall: Clones that contracted from day 15 to 85 had balanced CD4/CD8; later expanders were CD4+ biased. Contracting CD4+ clones lay largely in CM and EM, with CD8+ ones residing in EMRA.

V lost 6 bases and J lost 0; bases outside the gene matches: 5. The CDR3 covers 15 residues. In regard to this clonotype: Its specificity is not known.

The TCR alpha and TCR beta cDNA libraries, bearing sample barcodes and UMIs, were generated by 5'RACE using constant-segment primers. TCRdb independently ran MiXCR on the 5' RACE reads; one entry per CDR3 protein. Seen here are about 33,000 distinct CDR3 sequences, roughly 20% observed once, and the top ten hold 1.5% to 1.9%. Sequencing input: PBMCs or a T cell subset sorted from them (not recorded which). The chain joins TRBV12-3 or TRBV12-4 to TRBJ2-1; 7 bases fit TRBD1. This receptor was obtained from an adult who had mild COVID-19 (a few samples of this study predate the infection). Cell type and time point are not known. CDR3 amino acids: CASSGQESSYNEQFF. The CDR3, as DNA: TGTGCCAGCAGCGGACAGGAGAGCTCCTACAATGAGCAGTTCTTC.